This T cell receptor beta chain is from a study of blood T cell repertoires in COVID-19. This CDR3 has 12 residues. V was trimmed by 9 bases and J by 2 bases, leaving 10 bases between them. Germline V gives CDR1 MDHEN, CDR2 SYDVKM. Per the authors' pipeline: Amplified reference gene primers provided the basis for estimating nucleated cell counts. The data were produced by immunoSEQ multiplex PCR, yet TCRdb's version contains in-frame clones alone and is incomplete. V and J calls and clone size are those listed in that table; D and trimming were worked out from the DNA. The table has 70,000 to 95,000 clones, about 90% seen once; the top ten hold about 5.3%.

The sequence was obtained from a man aged 50-59 years with active COVID-19. The chain is built from TRBV28 and TRBJ1-1, with D possibly being TRBD1 (5 bases). The sequenced sample consisted of peripheral blood. The CDR3 sequence is CASTGRNTEAFF. The CDR3 coding sequence is TGTGCCAGTACAGGACGCAACACTGAAGCTTTCTTT.